This TCR beta chain was recovered during a study of long-term antiretroviral therapy in people with HIV. Findings of the study overall: Across all time points, the repertoire was dominated by clones that expanded before ART. ART adherence was not documented, and neither viral resistance nor therapy changes had any data.

The CDR3 sequence is 13 residues long. Looked up from germline, CDR1 is SGHTA and CDR2 is FQGNSA. Losses at the gene ends were 4 bases for V and 7 bases for J; bases not matched to a gene: 5. At survey level, the immunoSEQ assay was run in its v3.0 version. The table came from immunoSEQ multiplex PCR; TCRdb's copy has only in-frame clones and leaves some out. The data show approximately 47,000 clones, with approximately 79% seen just once and under 3.5% held by the top ten. Only a few counts were recorded for this clone. Its cognate antigen is unknown. The sequence came from a woman aged 18-30 years with HIV. The chain joins TRBV7-2 to TRBJ2-7; 9 bases map to TRBD1. The specimen comprised unsorted PBMCs, sampled 0.8 years after starting antiretroviral therapy. CDR3 region: CASSYQTGGEQYF. The DNA of the CDR3 is TGTGCCAGCAGCTACCAGACAGGGGGAGAGCAGTACTTC.